A single sample is the source of the 3 T cell receptor beta chains below, sequenced in a study of T-cell reconstitution after alpha-beta-depleted transplantation in children. Unique molecular identifiers tagged the TCRbeta library. MiXCR, applied by TCRdb to the PCR reads, yields one record per CDR3 protein. The sample consists of approximately 800,000 distinct CDR3 sequences, roughly 15% of them appearing once. Source: PBMCs, mostly from graft donor cells, taken 360 days after TCRalphabeta/CD19-depleted stem cell transplant. These receptors all come from a male patient aged 10 to 17 who had a stem cell transplant for acute lymphoblastic leukemia, so the T cells may come from the graft donor.

The chain recombines TRBV5-1 with TRBJ2-5; no reliable D call. The germline V gene encodes CDR1 SGHRS and CDR2 YFSETQ. The length of the CDR3 is 14 residues. The V end was cut by 0 bases, the J end by 4 bases, with 10 bases between. This chain's CDR3 is CASSLGSLVETQYF. DNA of the CDR3: TGCGCCAGCAGCTTGGGCTCTCTCGTAGAGACCCAGTACTTC.

This clonotype was picked up many times. This chain links TRBV12-3 or TRBV12-4 with TRBJ2-1; 10 bases match TRBD2. Losses at the gene ends were 6 bases for V and 8 bases for J; bases not matched to a gene: 10. CDR3 length: 15 residues. The CDR3 nucleotides are TGTGCCAGCAGACCAGCGGGAGGGCCGGTAGATGAGCAGTTCTTC. It encodes CASRPAGGPVDEQFF.

The chain joins TRBV7-6 to TRBJ2-1; perhaps TRBD2 as D (5 bases). CDR3 length equals 14 residues. Germline-derived CDR1 and CDR2 are SGHVS and FNYEAQ. Trimming pared 5 bases from V and 5 bases from J, leaving 13 bases between. CDR3 nucleotide sequence: TGTGCCAGCAGCCCCCGTCGGGGTCACAATGAGCAGTTCTTC. Translation: CASSPRRGHNEQFF.